This T cell receptor (beta chain) derives from a study of T cells in Graves' hyperthyroidism and ophthalmopathy. Study-wide points: Ophthalmopathy stood apart from stable hyperthyroidism in a 13 V-J model. Within blood appeared most thyroid clonotypes that had expanded above 0.001.

This clonotype was counted at least ten times. Antigen unknown. Researchers took RNA transcripts and amplified the TCR beta CDR3 regions from them. First-round RT-PCR of the TCR CDR3 relied on the HTBI primer set. TCRdb used MiXCR to reprocess the multiplex PCR reads, holding one entry per CDR3 protein. Here the sample spans about 360,000 distinct CDR3 sequences, less than 20% being singletons. On the basis of clinical symptoms, serum thyroxine and TRAb, thyroid ultrasound and orbital computed tomography, diagnoses were made. The germline gives CDR1 SNHLY, CDR2 FYNNEI. Trimming left V 4 bases short and J 2 bases short, with 15 bases between. This CDR3 comprises 15 residues.

The sample was blood. This receptor was identified in a woman in her late teens or twenties with Graves' hyperthyroidism that later progressed to Graves' ophthalmopathy. J is TRBJ2-7 and V is TRBV2; D perhaps matches TRBD1 (6 bases). The CDR3 loop is CASSVGGGNTYEQYF. As DNA, the CDR3 is TGTGCCAGCAGTGTTGGGGGCGGCAACACCTACGAGCAGTACTTC.